This note documents a single T cell receptor (beta chain) sequence. Preparation of the TCRbeta library used unique molecular identifiers. TCRdb redid the calling of the PCR reads with MiXCR, one entry per CDR3 protein. The sample gives 360,000 or so distinct CDR3 sequences, about a fifth of which show up once; 3.8% is in the top ten. The data originate from a study of T-cell reconstitution after alpha-beta-depleted transplantation in children. The TCR was taken from a human donor who donated a stem cell graft to a child with acute myeloid leukemia. The material sequenced was PBMCs from the stem cell graft donor, taken from the stem cell graft.

The CDR3 reads CASSSRTDTQYF. The CDR3 DNA follows: TGTGCCAGCAGTTCCCGCACAGATACGCAGTATTTT. The chain combines TRBV12-3 or TRBV12-4 with TRBJ2-3; D remains ambiguous. With 4 bases removed from V and 1 base from J, the gap between germline ends came to 3 bases. CDR3 length equals 12 residues.